The clone carrying this TCR beta chain turned up a few times. The data were taken from a study of blood T cell repertoires in COVID-19. Study as a whole: Both acute and convalescent COVID-19 samples were obtained from the United States, Italy and Spain. Sample material is recorded as cDNA or gDNA derived from T cells, B-cell-depleted T cells, or PBMCs.

Source study methods: Amplification from reference gene primers served as the basis for estimated nucleated cell counts. Profiling relied on immunoSEQ multiplex PCR, and the TCRdb table lists in-frame clones only, not all of them. Clone size and the V and J calls come from that table; the DNA yielded D and trimming. The repertoire holds more than 90,000 clones, with around 87% as singletons. The sequencing sample was made of peripheral blood. The TCR sequence derives from a woman aged 25 to 39 with acute or convalescent COVID-19.

In DNA, the CDR3 is TGTGCCTGGAGTAGGGAGGACAGGACCACCGGGGAGCTGTTTTTT. Translating it yields CAWSREDRTTGELFF. This chain connects TRBV30 to TRBJ2-2; the D gene is possibly TRBD1 (7 bases). This CDR3 contains 15 residues. V was trimmed by 2 bases and J by 4 bases, leaving 14 bases between them. Looked up from germline, CDR1 is GTSNPN and CDR2 is SVGIG (reference sequence).